The rows below give T cell receptor beta chains drawn from one sample of a study of blood T cell repertoires in COVID-19. Assay: immunoSEQ multiplex PCR; the TCRdb copy retains only in-frame clones and omits some. The profile shows around 190,000 clones, 70% to 85% of them singletons. The sequencing input was peripheral blood. These TCRs come from a human donor in a cohort sampled during active COVID-19. CDR3s include the opening cysteine and the closing phenylalanine or tryptophan. A D gene is named only where the DNA matches it firmly. Rows may omit the clone size; those that give it use once, few, many or a size class.

d_call j_call clone_size v_call cdr3_aa cdr3_nt
TRBD2 TRBJ2-1 NA TRBV11-2 CASSLELAGGNEQFF TGTGCCAGCAGCTTAGAACTAGCGGGAGGAAATGAGCAGTTCTTC
NA TRBJ1-2 NA TRBV3-1/TRBV3-2 CASSQERVGGYGYTF TGTGCCAGCAGCCAAGAGAGGGTCGGGGGCTATGGCTACACCTTC
NA TRBJ2-2 NA TRBV5-5 CASTPTPNTGELFF TGTGCCAGCACCCCGACACCGAACACCGGGGAGCTGTTTTTT
TRBD1 TRBJ2-3 NA TRBV7-8 CASSLGAGGLSTDTQYF TGTGCCAGCAGCTTAGGGGCAGGGGGTTTGAGCACAGATACGCAGTATTTT
TRBD1 TRBJ2-7 few TRBV24-1 CATSDTTGGKDEQYF TGTGCCACCAGTGACACGACAGGGGGCAAGGACGAGCAGTACTTC
TRBD2 TRBJ2-7 few TRBV18 CASSRWSGRFSYEQYF TGTGCCAGCTCAAGATGGAGCGGGAGGTTCTCCTACGAGCAGTACTTC
NA TRBJ1-1 NA TRBV11-2 CASSLELSGGAAFF TGTGCCAGCAGCTTAGAATTGAGCGGGGGCGCAGCTTTCTTT
TRBD1 TRBJ2-2 NA TRBV24-1 CATSEGTGGTGELFF TGTGCCACCAGTGAGGGGACAGGGGGCACCGGGGAGCTGTTTTTT
TRBD1 TRBJ1-1 NA TRBV7-9 CASSRRTGNTEAFF TGTGCCAGCAGCCGGAGGACAGGGAATACTGAAGCTTTCTTT
TRBD1 TRBJ2-7 NA TRBV6-4 CASSVPFGPGQGYEQYF TGTGCCAGCAGTGTCCCTTTCGGACCGGGACAGGGTTACGAGCAGTACTTC
NA TRBJ2-7 few TRBV7-9 CASSLSSYEQYF TGTGCCAGCAGCCTGAGCTCCTACGAGCAGTACTTC
NA TRBJ2-7 NA TRBV27 CASRRMGGTGRYEQYF TGTGCCAGCAGGCGAATGGGGGGGACAGGCCGCTACGAGCAGTACTTC
NA TRBJ2-1 NA TRBV7-7 CASSLEWSSYNEQFF TGTGCCAGCAGCTTAGAATGGAGCTCCTACAATGAGCAGTTCTTC
TRBD1 TRBJ2-3 NA TRBV5-6 CASSSSTGSFTDTQYF TGTGCCAGCAGCTCGTCGACAGGGAGCTTCACAGATACGCAGTATTTT
NA TRBJ1-6 NA TRBV3-1/TRBV3-2 CASSIQGLENSPLHF TGTGCCAGCAGCATACAGGGCTTAGAGAATTCACCCCTCCACTTT
TRBD2 TRBJ2-5 NA TRBV29-1 CSVEGLGGGETQYF TGCAGCGTTGAGGGACTAGGGGGGGGAGAGACCCAGTACTTC
NA TRBJ1-2 NA TRBV5-5 CASRYATGLSGYTF TGTGCCAGCAGATACGCGACAGGATTGAGTGGCTACACCTTC
NA TRBJ2-5 NA TRBV15 CATKSSGETQYF TGTGCCACTAAGAGTAGCGGAGAGACCCAGTACTTC
NA TRBJ1-5 NA TRBV28 CASIAVGQPQHF TGTGCCAGCATAGCCGTAGGACAGCCCCAGCATTTT
NA TRBJ2-7 NA TRBV18 CASSPQGGNYEQYF TGTGCCAGCTCACCACAAGGGGGAAACTACGAGCAGTACTTC
TRBD2 TRBJ2-1 NA TRBV11-3 CASSLGSSGRTDEQFF TGTGCCAGCAGCTTAGGTAGTAGCGGGAGGACAGATGAGCAGTTCTTC
NA TRBJ2-7 NA TRBV13 CASSSSTVEFYEQYF TGTGCCAGCAGCTCCTCGACAGTGGAGTTCTACGAGCAGTACTTC
NA TRBJ1-1 NA TRBV29-1 CSERRGGAHTEAFF TGCAGCGAACGGAGGGGGGGCGCGCACACTGAAGCTTTCTTT
TRBD1 TRBJ2-3 many TRBV7-8 CASSYGGTGETDTQYF TGTGCCAGCAGCTACGGGGGGACAGGGGAAACAGATACGCAGTATTTT
TRBD1 TRBJ1-2 NA TRBV27 CASREWGQGNYGYTF TGTGCCAGCAGGGAGTGGGGACAGGGAAACTATGGCTACACCTTC
TRBD1 TRBJ2-5 once TRBV5-1 CASTKDRGRQETQYF TGCGCCAGCACCAAGGACAGGGGAAGACAAGAGACCCAGTACTTC
TRBD1 TRBJ1-5 NA TRBV2 CAIGTGINQPQHF TGTGCCATCGGGACAGGGATTAATCAGCCCCAGCATTTT
TRBD2 TRBJ2-2 NA TRBV7-2 CASSPSGLAYTGELFF TGTGCCAGCAGCCCGTCCGGACTAGCGTACACCGGGGAGCTGTTTTTT
TRBD2 TRBJ2-1 once TRBV3-1/TRBV3-2 CASSQRTSGSDDEQFF TGTGCCAGCAGCCAACGTACTAGCGGGAGCGACGATGAGCAGTTCTTC
NA TRBJ1-5 NA TRBV7-6 CASSQGGNQPQHF TGTGCCAGCAGCCAAGGGGGCAATCAGCCCCAGCATTTT
TRBD2 TRBJ2-1 NA TRBV30 CAWSVRAGGALSQFF TGTGCCTGGAGTGTACGGGCGGGAGGGGCCCTCTCACAGTTCTTC
TRBD2 TRBJ2-7 NA TRBV19 CASSPGLAGGHRYEQYF TGTGCCAGTAGTCCTGGACTAGCGGGAGGGCATAGGTACGAGCAGTACTTC
NA TRBJ2-1 NA TRBV4-2 CASSKGVEQFF TGTGCCAGCAGCAAGGGAGTTGAGCAGTTCTTC
NA TRBJ1-6 NA TRBV28 CASSRGGGRYNSPLHF TGTGCCAGCAGCAGAGGGGGGGGCCGGTATAATTCACCCCTCCACTTT
TRBD1 TRBJ1-2 NA TRBV30 CAWSVNRGDYGYTF TGTGCCTGGAGTGTAAACAGGGGAGACTATGGCTACACCTTC
TRBD1 TRBJ1-4 NA TRBV2 CASSRDRAATNEKLFF TGTGCCAGCAGTCGGGACAGGGCTGCAACTAATGAAAAACTGTTTTTT